These T cell receptor beta chains were read from a single sample in a study of T cell responses to AZD1222 COVID-19 vaccine. Libraries were prepared by immunoSEQ multiplex PCR; TCRdb keeps only in-frame clonotypes and omits some of them. The table lists 50,000 or so clones, about nine tenths of them singletons. The source was peripheral blood, collected 28 days after the second AZD1222 dose. These receptors originate from an adult who received the AZD1222 COVID-19 vaccine. Both conserved end residues are part of each CDR3. A D gene is named only where the DNA matches it firmly. Clone size appears in some rows only: once, few, many, or a class for an expanded clone.

d_gene,v_gene,abundance,j_gene,CDR3nt,CDR3aa
TRBD2,TRBV12-5,-,TRBJ2-1,TGTGCTAGTGGTTTGCCGACTAGCGGGAGCTCCTACAATGAGCAGTTCTTC,CASGLPTSGSSYNEQFF
-,TRBV24-1,-,TRBJ2-1,TGTGCCACCAGTGGTTGGGGCATGAACAGGGTCGGCGACAATGAGCAGTTCTTC,CATSGWGMNRVGDNEQFF
TRBD1,TRBV6-2/TRBV6-3,-,TRBJ2-7,TGTGCCAGCAGTAAGGGGGCGTACTACGAGCAGTACTTC,CASSKGAYYEQYF
-,TRBV4-3,-,TRBJ2-1,TGCGCCAGCAGCCAAGAAAGTCTAGGCACCTACAATGAGCAGTTCTTC,CASSQESLGTYNEQFF
-,TRBV5-4,-,TRBJ2-7,TGTGCCAGCAGCTCAGGGTTTAGCGACGAGCAGTACTTC,CASSSGFSDEQYF
-,TRBV27,-,TRBJ2-3,TGTGCCAGCAGTTTTCGGGGGAACACAGATACGCAGTATTTT,CASSFRGNTDTQYF
-,TRBV7-2,-,TRBJ1-4,TGTGCCAGCAGCTTAGTGGGCTCAGCAGCGTCTAATGAAAAACTGTTTTTT,CASSLVGSAASNEKLFF
-,TRBV4-1,-,TRBJ2-1,TGCGCCAGCAGCCTCCTTCCAAATATTCCGAGATCTATTCCTGACAATGAGCAGTTCTTC,CASSLLPNIPRSIPDNEQFF
-,TRBV28,-,TRBJ1-2,TGTGCCAGCAGTTTATTGGCAGAACCGAGAAGTGGCTACGCCTTC,CASSLLAEPRSGYAF
-,TRBV7-2,-,TRBJ1-5,TGTGCCAGCAGCTTTGGGTCGGGACACTCTAGAAATCAGCCCCAGCATTTT,CASSFGSGHSRNQPQHF
-,TRBV19,-,TRBJ1-3,TGTGCCAGTAGCAAGGACACGAGCTCTGGAAACACCATATATTTT,CASSKDTSSGNTIYF
-,TRBV5-4,-,TRBJ2-1,TGTGCCAGCAGCTTGTCCCGGGGTGCAGGGTACTACAATGAGCAGTTCTTC,CASSLSRGAGYYNEQFF
TRBD2,TRBV19,-,TRBJ2-1,TGTGCCAGTAGGCCCCGACTAGCGGGAGGGATAGATGAGCAGTTCTTC,CASRPRLAGGIDEQFF
-,TRBV5-1,-,TRBJ1-5,TGCGCCAGCAGCAAGGACGGTAGCAATCAGCCCCAGCATTTT,CASSKDGSNQPQHF
TRBD1,TRBV28,-,TRBJ2-5,TGTGCCAGCAGGTTGACAGGGGTTGAGACCCAGTACTTC,CASRLTGVETQYF
-,TRBV7-9,-,TRBJ1-5,TGTGCCAGCAGCTTAGGTATAGGGGGGACGACCAATCAGCCCCAGCATTTT,CASSLGIGGTTNQPQHF
TRBD1,TRBV10-3,-,TRBJ1-4,TGTGCCACCGGGACAGCAACTAATGAAAAACTGTTTTTT,CATGTATNEKLFF
-,TRBV5-4,-,TRBJ1-1,TGTGCCAGCAGCTTGGCCGGAGACACTGAAGCTTTCTTT,CASSLAGDTEAFF
-,TRBV6-4,-,TRBJ2-2,TGTGCCAGCAGTGAAAGGGAGCACGGGGAGCTGTTTTTT,CASSEREHGELFF
TRBD1,TRBV5-6,-,TRBJ1-1,TGTGCCAGCAGCCTAGACAGGGGGCACACTGAAGCTTTCTTT,CASSLDRGHTEAFF
-,TRBV28,-,TRBJ1-6,TGTGCCAGCAGCCCCGCCTCGCACCAAGGAGGCTCACCCCTCCACTTT,CASSPASHQGGSPLHF
-,TRBV7-2,-,TRBJ2-7,TGTGCCAGCAGCTCACCCAGGGACGCTAACTCCTACGAGCAGTACTTC,CASSSPRDANSYEQYF
-,TRBV3-1/TRBV3-2,-,TRBJ2-7,TGTGCCAGCAGCCAACGTTTCCTTGGACTCTACGAGCAGTACTTC,CASSQRFLGLYEQYF
-,TRBV7-9,-,TRBJ1-2,TGTGCCAGCAGCTTAGCGGGTCAGTATGGCTACACCTTC,CASSLAGQYGYTF
-,TRBV12-3/TRBV12-4,once,TRBJ1-1,TGTGCCAGCAGATTTGGGGGAGACACTGAAGCTTTCTTT,CASRFGGDTEAFF
-,TRBV6-2/TRBV6-3,-,TRBJ1-4,TGTGCCAGCAGTTCCAGAAGGTCCCTCTCGCGTGAAAAACTGTTTTTT,CASSSRRSLSREKLFF
-,TRBV19,-,TRBJ2-2,TGTGCCAGTAGTTCGAGCCGGACACCGGGGACGGAACTGTTTTTT,CASSSSRTPGTELFF
-,TRBV19,-,TRBJ2-1,TGTGCCAGTAGTATAAGGCGGGATGAGCAGTTCTTC,CASSIRRDEQFF
-,TRBV5-4,-,TRBJ2-7,TGTGCCAGCAGCTCCGGTGGGCAGGCGGGGTACGAGCAGTACTTC,CASSSGGQAGYEQYF
-,TRBV6-5,once,TRBJ2-3,TGTGCCAGCAGTTATGCCAGCGGCACAGATACGCAGTATTTT,CASSYASGTDTQYF
-,TRBV6-5,-,TRBJ1-1,TGTGCCAGCAGTTCGGTTTCGAACACTGAAGCTTTCTTT,CASSSVSNTEAFF
TRBD2,TRBV11-3,-,TRBJ2-1,TGTGCCAGCAGCTTAGACTCATCCCTCACTAGCGGGGGGGCCAATGAGCAGTTCTTC,CASSLDSSLTSGGANEQFF
-,TRBV10-1,-,TRBJ2-3,TGCGCCAGCAGTGAGTCTGGCCAAACCGGGGCTACGCAGTATTTT,CASSESGQTGATQYF
-,TRBV2,-,TRBJ2-7,TGTGCCAGCAGTGTTAAGACTGTTACCTACGAGCAGTACTTC,CASSVKTVTYEQYF
-,TRBV2,-,TRBJ2-3,TGTGCCAGCAGTGAAGCGGGCAGGGGCACTAGCACAGATACGCAGTATTTT,CASSEAGRGTSTDTQYF
-,TRBV5-1,-,TRBJ1-6,TGCGCCAGCAGCGGTATCTCCGGAGGCAGTAATTCACCCCTCCACTTT,CASSGISGGSNSPLHF
-,TRBV24-1,-,TRBJ1-2,TGTGCCACCAGTCAGTCGGACACCTTTGTCTTC,CATSQSDTFVF
-,TRBV20-1,-,TRBJ2-1,TGCAGTGCTAGTGAACTCGGGAGCCCCTCCTACAATGAGCAGTTCTTC,CSASELGSPSYNEQFF
-,TRBV7-8,-,TRBJ1-1,TGTGCCAGCAGCTTAGACGACAGGCGTGGCACTGAAGCTTTCTTT,CASSLDDRRGTEAFF
TRBD1,TRBV19,-,TRBJ1-5,TGTGCCAGTAGTATGGACAGGGATCAGCCCCAGCATTTT,CASSMDRDQPQHF
TRBD1,TRBV7-2,-,TRBJ2-3,TGTGCCAGCAGCTCAGGACAGGGGCTCGGAGATACGCAGTATTTT,CASSSGQGLGDTQYF
TRBD1,TRBV5-1,-,TRBJ1-2,TGCGCCAGCAGCTTGGCCGCAGGGGGTAACTATGGCTACACCTTC,CASSLAAGGNYGYTF
TRBD1,TRBV2,-,TRBJ1-5,TGTGCCAGCAGCTACGGACAGGGTGGTCAGCCCCAGCATTTT,CASSYGQGGQPQHF
-,TRBV6-5,-,TRBJ1-6,TGTGCCAGCAGTTATCGGGTCCAGCCTAATTCACCCCTCCACTTT,CASSYRVQPNSPLHF
-,TRBV27,-,TRBJ2-7,TGTGCCAGCACAGGGCCCTACGAGCAGTACTTC,CASTGPYEQYF
-,TRBV13,-,TRBJ2-7,TGTGCCAGCAGCATCAACAGGAACCCATGGGACGAGCAGTACTTC,CASSINRNPWDEQYF
-,TRBV29-1,-,TRBJ2-7,TGCAGCGTTGAAGATGGAGTCACTTACGAGCAGTACTTC,CSVEDGVTYEQYF
-,TRBV10-2,-,TRBJ2-5,TGCGCCAGCAGTGAGACCGGCGTTAAAGAGACCCAGTACTTC,CASSETGVKETQYF
-,TRBV20-1,-,TRBJ2-1,TGCAGTGCTGAACTAGGTGAGCAGTTCTTC,CSAELGEQFF
-,TRBV11-2,-,TRBJ2-5,TGTGCCCGGCGACTACCAGGGGGACTTTTGGAGACCCAGTACTTC,CARRLPGGLLETQYF
TRBD1,TRBV24-1,-,TRBJ2-5,TGTGCCACCAGTGAACGGACAGGGCAAGAGACCCAGTACTTC,CATSERTGQETQYF
TRBD1,TRBV5-1,-,TRBJ1-1,TGCGCCAGCAGCTCGGTCACCGGGACAGGGACCACTGAAGCTTTCTTT,CASSSVTGTGTTEAFF
-,TRBV6-5,-,TRBJ2-1,TGTGCCAGCGGGTCTTACAATGAGCAGTTCTTC,CASGSYNEQFF
TRBD1,TRBV19,once,TRBJ2-3,TGTGCCAGTAGTACCCGACAGGGAAGGGTGACAGATACGCAGTATTTT,CASSTRQGRVTDTQYF
-,TRBV19,-,TRBJ1-2,TGTGCCAGAAGGGCGACCGCCGGCTACACCTTC,CARRATAGYTF
-,TRBV21-1,-,TRBJ2-3,TGTGCCAGCAGCAAAGAGGAACAGGTCACCACAGATACGCAGTATTTT,CASSKEEQVTTDTQYF